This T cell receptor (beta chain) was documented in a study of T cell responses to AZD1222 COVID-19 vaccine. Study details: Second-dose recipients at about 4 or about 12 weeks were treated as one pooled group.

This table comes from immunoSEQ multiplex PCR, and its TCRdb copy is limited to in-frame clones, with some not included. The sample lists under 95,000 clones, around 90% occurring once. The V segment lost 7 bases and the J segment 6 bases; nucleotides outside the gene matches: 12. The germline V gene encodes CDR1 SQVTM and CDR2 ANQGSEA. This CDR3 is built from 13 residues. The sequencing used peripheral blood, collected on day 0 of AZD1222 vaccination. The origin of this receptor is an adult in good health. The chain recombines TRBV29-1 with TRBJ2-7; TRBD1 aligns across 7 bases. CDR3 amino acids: CSATDRVDSEQYF. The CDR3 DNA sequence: TGCAGCGCCACAGACAGGGTCGACTCCGAGCAGTACTTC.